These 10 T cell receptor beta chains were all obtained from the same sample, sequenced in a study of blood T cell repertoires in COVID-19. Sequencing used immunoSEQ multiplex PCR; TCRdb keeps in-frame clones, though not all of them. The sample holds 35,000 to 50,000 clones; about 91% are singletons and the top ten take 9.2%. The sample taken for sequencing was peripheral blood. The receptors shown here come from a man in his forties or fifties with active COVID-19.

The J gene is TRBJ1-5, the V gene TRBV30; the D is unclear. The V gene lost 2 bases and the J gene lost 6 bases, with 8 bases spanning the gap. There are 12 residues in the CDR3. CDR1 and CDR2 from the germline V gene are GTSNPN and SVGIG (reference sequence). The chain's CDR3 is CAWSIGSQPQHF. CDR3 coding DNA: TGTGCCTGGAGTATTGGGAGTCAGCCCCAGCATTTT.

The chain combines TRBV2 with TRBJ2-7, with 7 bases aligning to TRBD2. The CDR3 contains 16 residues. Germline V gene sequence: CDR1 SNHLY, CDR2 FYNNEI. V shed 1 base, J shed 6 bases, and the junction held 12 bases outside the gene matches. CDR3 DNA sequence: TGTGCCAGCAGTGAAGTTGGCGGGAGTATCTCGGGCGAGCAGTACTTC. This encodes CASSEVGGSISGEQYF.

This clone was counted only a few times. The V call is TRBV2, the J call TRBJ1-5; 8 bases fit TRBD1. The V and J ends lost 6 bases and 2 bases, in that order; junction bases with no gene match: 6. This CDR3 contains 15 residues. Germline V gene sequence: CDR1 SNHLY, CDR2 FYNNEI. The CDR3 protein is CASRPAGQGNQPQHF. CDR3 bases: TGTGCCAGCAGACCCGCGGGACAGGGCAATCAGCCCCAGCATTTT.

The rearrangement joins TRBV2 to TRBJ2-3, with a weak D call TRBD2 (6 bases). CDR1 and CDR2 (germline): SNHLY, FYNNEI. This CDR3 region has 16 residues. Trimming pared 4 bases from V and 3 bases from J, leaving 17 bases between. The chain's CDR3 is CASSARLGSQTDTQYF. CDR3 coding DNA: TGTGCCAGCAGTGCGAGACTAGGATCTCAGACAGATACGCAGTATTTT.

The rearrangement joins TRBV28 to TRBJ2-7; TRBD1 agrees at 7 bases. This CDR3 contains 15 residues. Germline V gene sequence: CDR1 MDHEN, CDR2 SYDVKM. Germline trimming cut 7 bases from V and 1 base from J; bases unmatched to any gene: 10. The CDR3 DNA sequence: TGTGCCAGCACCACTCCGACAGGGCAATCCTACGAGCAGTACTTC. As protein: CASTTPTGQSYEQYF.

The chain combines TRBV25-1 with TRBJ1-6, with TRBD1 as a possible D gene (5 bases). Germline V gives CDR1 MGHDK, CDR2 SYGVNS. The V end lost 4 bases, the J end lost 14 bases, and 18 bases lay between the germline ends. The length of the CDR3 is 14 residues. The CDR3 coding sequence is TGTGCCAGCAGTGCGGGGCGGATTCCGGGGGCCCTCCACTTT. Its protein is CASSAGRIPGALHF.

The genes are TRBV28 and TRBJ2-3, with D tentatively TRBD1 (6 bases). Germline V gives CDR1 MDHEN, CDR2 SYDVKM. The CDR3 has 16 residues. The V and J ends lost 6 bases and 6 bases respectively, with 22 bases between them. The CDR3 DNA reads as TGTGCCAGCAGAAACCGGGACACATCGTCGCCCGATACGCAGTATTTT. The encoded protein is CASRNRDTSSPDTQYF.

This clone was counted a single time. This rearrangement joins TRBV29-1 to TRBJ2-3, with 9 bases identical to TRBD2. The CDR3 runs 15 residues. Losses at the gene ends were 4 bases for V and 4 bases for J; bases not matched to a gene: 9. Germline assignment: CDR1 SQVTM and CDR2 ANQGSEA. DNA for the CDR3: TGCAGCGTTGGCCCTCGAGCGGGAGGTGCAGATACGCAGTATTTT. This translates into CSVGPRAGGADTQYF.

The chain has TRBV5-1 and TRBJ2-1; D perhaps matches TRBD2 (6 bases). CDR3 size: 14 residues. CDR1 and CDR2 from the germline V gene are SGHRS and YFSETQ. The V end was cut by 0 bases, the J end by 9 bases, with 13 bases between. The CDR3 bases are TGCGCCAGCAGCTTGGGGTCGGGAGAAGGTGAGCAGTTCTTC. Amino acid sequence: CASSLGSGEGEQFF.

The CDR3 bases are TGCGCCAGCAGCTTGTTCGGGAGTAAAGGCACAGATACGCAGTATTTT. Protein: CASSLFGSKGTDTQYF. The chain uses TRBV5-1 and TRBJ2-3; possibly TRBD2 for D (6 bases). The CDR3 is 16 residues long. Germline V lookup: CDR1 SGHRS, CDR2 YFSETQ. V was trimmed by 1 base and J by 1 base, leaving 13 bases between them.